A selection of T cell receptor beta chains follows, all from one sample in a study of beta chain features in type 1 diabetes. Produced via immunoSEQ multiplex PCR; TCRdb's table is partial and in-frame only. The table includes hundreds of thousands of clones, about an eighth detected once. The sequenced sample consisted of naive CD4+ T cells from blood. The receptor source for this set is a man aged 18 to 30 with type 1 diabetes. Both conserved end residues are part of each CDR3. The order of the fields is D gene, J gene, V gene, clone size, CDR3 DNA, CDR3 protein. D genes are given only for firm matches. The size entry is marked missing in some rows and otherwise reads once, few, many or a size class.

D: .; J: TRBJ1-6; V: TRBV7-8; size: .; DNA: TGTGCCAGCAGCGTAGGTGGTGGGATTGGTTCACCCCTCCACTTT; CDR3: CASSVGGGIGSPLHF
D: TRBD1; J: TRBJ1-4; V: TRBV9; size: few; DNA: TGTGCCAGCAGCGCCGGGACAGGGCAGACTAATGAAAAACTGTTTTTT; CDR3: CASSAGTGQTNEKLFF
D: .; J: TRBJ1-6; V: TRBV7-8; size: few; DNA: TGTGCCAGCAGCTTAGCTGGAGGACCGATCGATTCACCCCTCCACTTT; CDR3: CASSLAGGPIDSPLHF
D: .; J: TRBJ2-1; V: TRBV5-4; size: .; DNA: TGTGCCAGCAGCTTGGACTCCTACAATGAGCAGTTCTTC; CDR3: CASSLDSYNEQFF
D: .; J: TRBJ1-5; V: TRBV28; size: few; DNA: TGTGCCAGCAGATTGGACCTGATACTACCCCAGCATTTT; CDR3: CASRLDLILPQHF
D: .; J: TRBJ2-6; V: TRBV30; size: .; DNA: TGTGCCTGGACGGGGCAAGCTACTGGGGCCAACGTCCTGACTTTC; CDR3: CAWTGQATGANVLTF
D: .; J: TRBJ2-3; V: TRBV11-3; size: few; DNA: TGTGCCAGCAGCTCCCGCGGACGTGATACGCAGTATTTT; CDR3: CASSSRGRDTQYF
D: .; J: TRBJ2-3; V: TRBV2; size: .; DNA: TGTGCCAGCCCGGCTGGAGGCCCGGAGACAGATACGCAGTATTTT; CDR3: CASPAGGPETDTQYF
D: TRBD2; J: TRBJ2-7; V: TRBV5-1; size: few; DNA: TGCGCCAGCAGCGAAGCTAGCGGGGGGGCGTACGAGCAGTACTTC; CDR3: CASSEASGGAYEQYF
D: .; J: TRBJ1-1; V: TRBV29-1; size: .; DNA: TGCAGCGTTACAGAAAACACTGAAGCTTTCTTT; CDR3: CSVTENTEAFF
D: .; J: TRBJ1-2; V: TRBV4-2; size: .; DNA: TGTGCCAGCAGCCAAGATATAGGCACTGGCTACACCTTC; CDR3: CASSQDIGTGYTF
D: .; J: TRBJ2-5; V: TRBV27; size: .; DNA: TGTGCCAGCAGTTATAGGCCTCGGGGCCAAGAGACCCAGTACTTC; CDR3: CASSYRPRGQETQYF
D: TRBD1; J: TRBJ1-6; V: TRBV11-3; size: .; DNA: TGTGCCAGCAGCTTAGGCAGGGGGAATGGTTCACCCCTCCACTTT; CDR3: CASSLGRGNGSPLHF
D: .; J: TRBJ2-1; V: TRBV4-1; size: .; DNA: TGCGCCAGCAGCCAAGTCCAACGTTACAATGAGCAGTTCTTC; CDR3: CASSQVQRYNEQFF
D: TRBD2; J: TRBJ2-5; V: TRBV30; size: few; DNA: TGTGCCCTCGGGAGGGGTGACGATCGGGAGACCCAGTACTTC; CDR3: CALGRGDDRETQYF
D: .; J: TRBJ1-3; V: TRBV15; size: few; DNA: TGTGCCACCAGCAGAGATCCTCCCGGCACCTTCTCTGGAAACACCATATATTTT; CDR3: CATSRDPPGTFSGNTIYF
D: .; J: TRBJ2-3; V: TRBV19; size: .; DNA: TGTGCCAGTAAATACACAGATACGCAGTATTTT; CDR3: CASKYTDTQYF
D: .; J: TRBJ1-1; V: TRBV7-2; size: few; DNA: TGTGCCAGCAGCTTAGAGCTAGGGAACACTGAAGCTTTCTTT; CDR3: CASSLELGNTEAFF
D: .; J: TRBJ1-5; V: TRBV28; size: .; DNA: TGTGCCAGCAGTGGGGACCTAAATCAGCCCCAGCATTTT; CDR3: CASSGDLNQPQHF
D: .; J: TRBJ1-6; V: TRBV7-2; size: few; DNA: TGTGCCAGCAGCTCTCAGGGATCACCCCTCCACTTT; CDR3: CASSSQGSPLHF
D: TRBD1; J: TRBJ1-6; V: TRBV10-3; size: few; DNA: TGTGCCATCAGTGAGTCGGGGGACAGGGACTCACCCCTCCACTTT; CDR3: CAISESGDRDSPLHF
D: .; J: TRBJ1-3; V: TRBV6-5; size: few; DNA: TGTGCCAGCAGCCCCTCCGAGGTCTCTGGAAACACCATATATTTT; CDR3: CASSPSEVSGNTIYF
D: .; J: TRBJ1-1; V: TRBV20-1; size: .; DNA: TGCACCTCAGGAGGGACTGAAGCTTTCTTT; CDR3: CTSGGTEAFF
D: .; J: TRBJ1-1; V: TRBV18; size: .; DNA: TGTGCCAGCTCACCACCGGCAGCTTGGGGCACTGAAGCTTTCTTT; CDR3: CASSPPAAWGTEAFF
D: .; J: TRBJ2-5; V: TRBV14; size: .; DNA: TGTGCCAGCAGCCAAGATTCAGGGGCGCGAGGAGAGACCCAGTACTTC; CDR3: CASSQDSGARGETQYF
D: .; J: TRBJ1-1; V: TRBV7-2; size: .; DNA: TGTGCCAGCAGCTTGGCCACCGGATTGAACACTGAAGCTTTCTTT; CDR3: CASSLATGLNTEAFF
D: TRBD1; J: TRBJ1-6; V: TRBV7-9; size: .; DNA: TGTGCCAGCAGCCAAGGACAGGGGGACAATTCACCCCTCCACTTT; CDR3: CASSQGQGDNSPLHF
D: .; J: TRBJ2-7; V: TRBV19; size: .; DNA: TGTGCCAGTAGTATAAACCCCGCTGGAGAGCAGTACTTC; CDR3: CASSINPAGEQYF
D: .; J: TRBJ2-1; V: TRBV11-3; size: few; DNA: TGTGCCAGCAGCTTCGGACCGGGACACCATGAGCAGTTCTTC; CDR3: CASSFGPGHHEQFF
D: .; J: TRBJ2-5; V: TRBV5-1; size: .; DNA: TGCGCCAGCAGTCGGGGTGCGGGCCCAGAAGAGACCCAGTACTTC; CDR3: CASSRGAGPEETQYF
D: TRBD1; J: TRBJ1-1; V: TRBV28; size: .; DNA: TGTGCCAGCAGTACCGCCGGGACAGGGGGAATGAACACTGAAGCTTTCTTT; CDR3: CASSTAGTGGMNTEAFF
D: .; J: TRBJ2-1; V: TRBV10-3; size: few; DNA: TGTGCCATCAGTGATGGGACTCCCAAGGTCGATGAGCAGTTCTTC; CDR3: CAISDGTPKVDEQFF
D: TRBD1; J: TRBJ1-6; V: TRBV5-4; size: .; DNA: TGTGCCAGCAGCATACCCGGGACAGGCGTTAATTCACCCCTCCACTTT; CDR3: CASSIPGTGVNSPLHF
D: .; J: TRBJ2-4; V: TRBV28; size: few; DNA: TGTGCCAGCAGTTTGAACGGAAACATTCAGTACTTC; CDR3: CASSLNGNIQYF
D: TRBD2; J: TRBJ2-3; V: TRBV15; size: .; DNA: TGTGCCACCAGCAGAGTAGGTTTAGGGGAGGGGACAGATACGCAGTATTTT; CDR3: CATSRVGLGEGTDTQYF
D: TRBD2; J: TRBJ2-3; V: TRBV5-4; size: .; DNA: TGTGCCAGCAGCGGCCTAGCGGGGACAGATACGCAGTATTTT; CDR3: CASSGLAGTDTQYF
D: .; J: TRBJ2-7; V: TRBV2; size: .; DNA: TGTGCCAGCAGTGACCGGGGATACGAGCAGTACTTC; CDR3: CASSDRGYEQYF
D: .; J: TRBJ1-2; V: TRBV18; size: .; DNA: TGTGCCAGCTCACCCTCAGGGGATGGCTACACCTTC; CDR3: CASSPSGDGYTF
D: TRBD1; J: TRBJ1-6; V: TRBV5-1; size: .; DNA: TGCGCCAGCAGCTTGTGGGACAGCAATTCACCCCTCCACTTT; CDR3: CASSLWDSNSPLHF